This passage covers 4 T cell receptor beta chains from one sample sequenced in a study of cytomegalovirus exposure and HLA in healthy donors. PCR employed 60 Vbeta and 13 Jbeta primers. The table came from immunoSEQ multiplex PCR; TCRdb's copy has only in-frame clones and leaves some out. This sample has approximately 210,000 clones; around 75% occur once, and the top ten carry around 1.4%. Source material: PBMCs. The receptors stem from a woman aged 45 to 65 in good health and CMV-seronegative.

This clone has only a few counts. The chain joins TRBV6-5 to TRBJ1-2; 7 nucleotides match TRBD1. Germline V lookup: CDR1 MNHEY, CDR2 SVGAGI. This CDR3 is 14 amino acids long. The ends lost 6 bases at V and 4 bases at J; junction bases unmatched: 8. The chain's CDR3 is CASSAGQVPYGYTF. Here the CDR3 DNA reads TGTGCCAGCAGCGCTGGACAGGTCCCCTATGGCTACACCTTC.

J is TRBJ2-3 and V is TRBV7-2, with a possible D match to TRBD1 (6 bases). Trimming removed 5 bases at V and 3 bases at J, with 15 bases between. The CDR3 length is 15 residues. Germline V gene data show CDR1 as SGHTA and CDR2 as FQGNSA. CDR3 nucleotide sequence: TGTGCCAGCAGCCTAAGTCGCAGGGGAACAGATACGCAGTATTTT. Amino acid sequence: CASSLSRRGTDTQYF.

A note on this clone: Sequence at one end of the junction differs from germline and may be a read error. V usage is TRBV7-7 and J usage is TRBJ2-5, with 8 bases that match TRBD2. CDR3 length: 16 residues. CDR1 is SSHAT, CDR2 FNYEAQ, per germline (reference sequence). The CDR3 sequence: CASSLSASGRLETQYF. CDR3 in DNA: TGTGCTAGCAGCTTAAGCGCTAGCGGGCGCCTGGAGACCCAGTACTTC.

The chain recombines TRBV19 with TRBJ2-5; 12 nucleotides match TRBD2. Germline trimming cut 4 bases from V and 5 bases from J; bases unmatched to any gene: 5. From germline, CDR1 is LNHDA and CDR2 SQIVND (reference sequence). The CDR3 extends over 15 amino acids. The CDR3 sequence: CASSTTSGSWETQYF. CDR3 nucleotide sequence: TGTGCCAGTAGTACGACTAGCGGGAGCTGGGAGACCCAGTACTTC.